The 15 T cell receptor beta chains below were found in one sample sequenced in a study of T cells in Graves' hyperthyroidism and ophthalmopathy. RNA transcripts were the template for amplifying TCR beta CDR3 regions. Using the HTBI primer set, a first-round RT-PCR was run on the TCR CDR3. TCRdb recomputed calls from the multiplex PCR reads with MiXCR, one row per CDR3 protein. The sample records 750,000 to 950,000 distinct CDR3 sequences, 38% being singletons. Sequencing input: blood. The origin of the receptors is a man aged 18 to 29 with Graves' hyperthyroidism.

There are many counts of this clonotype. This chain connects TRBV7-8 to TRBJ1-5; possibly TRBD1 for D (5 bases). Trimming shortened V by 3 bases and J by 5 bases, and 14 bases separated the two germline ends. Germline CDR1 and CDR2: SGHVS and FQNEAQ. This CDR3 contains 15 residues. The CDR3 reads CASSFSRAGHQPQHF. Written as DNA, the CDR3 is TGTGCCAGCAGCTTTAGCAGGGCGGGTCATCAGCCCCAGCATTTT.

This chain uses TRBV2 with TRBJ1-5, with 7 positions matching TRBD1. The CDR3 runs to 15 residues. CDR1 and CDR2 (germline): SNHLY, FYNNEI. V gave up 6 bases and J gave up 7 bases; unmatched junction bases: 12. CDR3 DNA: TGTGCCAGCAGCCCGGACAGGATGGCGTTCCAGCCCCAGCATTTT. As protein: CASSPDRMAFQPQHF.

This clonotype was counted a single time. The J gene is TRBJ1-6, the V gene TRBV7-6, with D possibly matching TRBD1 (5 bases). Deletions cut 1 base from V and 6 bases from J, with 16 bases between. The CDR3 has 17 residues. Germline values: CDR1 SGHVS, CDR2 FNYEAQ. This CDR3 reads CASSLGQGVSGNSPLHF. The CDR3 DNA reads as TGTGCCAGCAGCTTAGGGCAGGGCGTATCGGGTAATTCACCCCTCCACTTT.

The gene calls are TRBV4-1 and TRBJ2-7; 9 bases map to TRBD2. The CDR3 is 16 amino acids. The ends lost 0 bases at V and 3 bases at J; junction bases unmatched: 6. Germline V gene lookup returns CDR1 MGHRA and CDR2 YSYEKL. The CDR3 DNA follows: TGCGCCAGCAGCCAAGAGGTGACTAGCGGTATCTACGAGCAGTACTTC. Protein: CASSQEVTSGIYEQYF.

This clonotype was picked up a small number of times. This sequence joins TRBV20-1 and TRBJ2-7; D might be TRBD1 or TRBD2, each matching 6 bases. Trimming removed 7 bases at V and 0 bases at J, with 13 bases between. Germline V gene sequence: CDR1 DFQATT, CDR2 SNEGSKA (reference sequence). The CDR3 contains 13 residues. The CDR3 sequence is CSVRGADSYEQYF. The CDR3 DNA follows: TGCAGTGTTAGGGGGGCGGACTCCTACGAGCAGTACTTC.

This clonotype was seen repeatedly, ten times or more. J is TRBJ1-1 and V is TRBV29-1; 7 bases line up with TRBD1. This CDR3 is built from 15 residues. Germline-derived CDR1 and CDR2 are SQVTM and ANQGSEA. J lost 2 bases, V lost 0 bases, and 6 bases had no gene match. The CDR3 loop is CSVEDFYRGNTEAFF. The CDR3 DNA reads TGCAGCGTTGAAGATTTTTACAGGGGTAACACTGAAGCTTTCTTT.

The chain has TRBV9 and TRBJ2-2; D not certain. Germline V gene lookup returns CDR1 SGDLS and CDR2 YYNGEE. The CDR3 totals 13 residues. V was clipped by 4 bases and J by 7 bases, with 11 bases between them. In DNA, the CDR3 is TGTGCCAGCAGCCCCTGGGATAGCGGGGAGCTGTTTTTT. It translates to CASSPWDSGELFF.

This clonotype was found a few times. This chain's CDR3 is CASRDTLNTGELFF. The CDR3 DNA is TGCGCCAGCAGGGACACCTTGAACACCGGGGAGCTGTTTTTT. J is TRBJ2-2 and V is TRBV10-1; perhaps TRBD1 as D (5 bases). Trimming removed 6 bases at V and 1 base at J, with 9 bases between. There are 14 residues in the CDR3. Germline values: CDR1 WNHNN, CDR2 SYGVQD (reference sequence).

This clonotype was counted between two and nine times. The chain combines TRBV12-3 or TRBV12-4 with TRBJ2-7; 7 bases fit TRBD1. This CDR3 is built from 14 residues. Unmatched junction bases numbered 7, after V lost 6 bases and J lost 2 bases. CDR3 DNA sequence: TGTGCCAGCAGAAACCTACAGGGGACCTACGAGCAGTACTTC. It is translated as CASRNLQGTYEQYF.

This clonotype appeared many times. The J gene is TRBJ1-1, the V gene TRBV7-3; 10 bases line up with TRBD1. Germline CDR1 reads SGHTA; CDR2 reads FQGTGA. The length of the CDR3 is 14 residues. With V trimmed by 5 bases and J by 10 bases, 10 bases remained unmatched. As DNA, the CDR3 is TGTGCCAGCAGCCATTCCGGGACAGGGGCGAGAGCTTTCTTT. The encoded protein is CASSHSGTGARAFF.

The CDR3 reads CASSLQAVPQETQYF. DNA of the CDR3: TGTGCCAGCAGCTTACAAGCGGTCCCCCAAGAGACCCAGTACTTC. This chain joins TRBV7-2 and TRBJ2-5; D might be TRBD2 (5 bases). This CDR3 comprises 15 residues. Trimming left V 2 bases short and J 1 base short, with 11 bases between. Germline loops: CDR1 SGHTA, CDR2 FQGNSA.

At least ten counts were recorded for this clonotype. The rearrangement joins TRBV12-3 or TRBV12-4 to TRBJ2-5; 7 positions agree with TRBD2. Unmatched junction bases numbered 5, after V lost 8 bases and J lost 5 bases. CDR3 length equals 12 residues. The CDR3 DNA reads TGTGCCAGCGACGGGGGGACGGAGACCCAGTACTTC. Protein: CASDGGTETQYF.

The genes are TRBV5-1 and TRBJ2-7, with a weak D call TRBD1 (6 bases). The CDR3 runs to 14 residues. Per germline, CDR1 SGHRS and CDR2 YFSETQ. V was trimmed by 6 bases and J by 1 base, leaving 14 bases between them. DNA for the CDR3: TGCGCCAGCACCAACGGACAGCTATCCTACGAGCAGTACTTC. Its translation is CASTNGQLSYEQYF.

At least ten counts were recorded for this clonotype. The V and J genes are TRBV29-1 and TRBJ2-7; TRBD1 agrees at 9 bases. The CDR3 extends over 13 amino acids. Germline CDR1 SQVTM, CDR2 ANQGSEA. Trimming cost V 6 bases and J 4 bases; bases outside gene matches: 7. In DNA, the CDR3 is TGCAGCGTGGCTACCGGGACAGGGTACGAGCAGTACTTC. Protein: CSVATGTGYEQYF.

The CDR3 coding sequence is TGCAGCGTTAGCGACTACCACGAGCAGTACTTC. Translating gives CSVSDYHEQYF. The V and J genes are TRBV29-1 and TRBJ2-7; maybe TRBD2 (5 bases). The CDR3 loop spans 11 amino acids. Germline V CDR1 and CDR2: SQVTM, ANQGSEA. V was cut by 5 bases and J by 5 bases, with 10 bases left in between.